The subject of this entry is one T cell receptor beta chain. Its specific antigen is unknown. No much larger clone exists at a distance of one base, and base qualities are not known. A single peripheral blood draw of around 120 mL on average was collected from each donor into heparinised tubes. Using a panel that included CD45RO, CCR7, CD25, CD127, CD95 and CD27, naive, central memory, regulatory and stem cell-like memory CD4+ T cells were sorted on a BD FACSAria II. A purity above 98% was achieved for all sorted populations. PBMCs were isolated right away by Lymphoprep density gradient centrifugation and were stained directly, without culture. So that batch effects would be minimized, each experiment stained and sorted samples in pairs, pairing one healthy donor with one patient. All of the isolated RNA was reverse transcribed with the High Capacity cDNA Reverse Transcription Kit, so expressed TCRB transcripts were sequenced. Deep immunoSEQ sequencing was performed on naive, central memory and regulatory T cell samples, with an average of roughly 3.5 million total reads per sample. Sorted cells were lysed in RLT buffer, and RNA was extracted using DNase-treated RNeasy Micro or Mini kits according to cell number. To prevent cross-contamination, every cell subset was processed on its own, while patient and healthy donor samples were processed together. Using the immunoSEQ multiplex PCR, TCRB sequences were amplified from cDNA into 87-bp fragments spanning the CDR3 region. Amplicons were sequenced on the Illumina HiSeq platform. As for the original processing: Synthetic template baselines were used to correct PCR bias computationally, reads within Hamming distance 2 were collapsed together, and singletons that could not be merged were discarded. By aligning reads against IMGT, V, D and J genes, CDR3 length, and insertions or deletions at six rearrangement sites were assigned. Within each subset, clonotype counts were normalized to the number of sorted cells before true diversity and Gini coefficients were calculated with the tcR R package. The overlap coefficient, calculated on TCRB nucleotide sequences, was used to measure repertoire sharing. Out-of-frame TCRB sequences from naive cells were analyzed to stand in for the pre-selection repertoire. As stored in TCRdb, this immuneACCESS dataset retains in-frame rearrangements with V and J assigned. A fraction of the clones does not appear; measured against another copy, unresolved V genes explain less than half of the discrepancy, and the remainder lacks a known reason. The V and J calls and clone size come from that table; D and trimming were worked out from the DNA. The table for this sample lists roughly 340,000 clones; about 13% of them were counted only once. Of the sample, roughly 0.016% falls within the top ten clones.

These data belong to a study of beta chain features in type 1 diabetes (dated by TCRdb to about 2018). Study-level background: No differences in mean age, gender distribution, total cell number or subset yield were found between patients and healthy donors. A total of under 140,000,000 sorted cells were examined across all samples, and the number of cells per subset was strongly correlated with RNA yield. In the study, TCRB repertoires of sorted circulating CD4+ T cell subsets from recently diagnosed type 1 diabetes patients were compared with those of matched healthy donors. Regulatory and stem cell-like memory subsets were obtained from only 8 patients and roughly eight healthy donors, while naive and central memory subsets were obtained from all 30 or so donors. The study at large found these results: In all four CD4+ subsets, TCRB CDR3 length was moderately but significantly shorter in type 1 diabetes patients. PCR might favor shorter templates, but patient and control samples were amplified and corrected together, so any skew would affect both groups equally. Because small numbers of individuals were included in the HLA sub-analyses, any influence of HLA type on TCRB rearrangement was left unresolved. Because cDNA was sequenced instead of genomic DNA, activated cells with high expression could be over-represented, although the groups did not differ in activation or CD3 levels. Fewer insertions and more nucleotide deletions at VDJ recombination sites were observed in patients with type 1 diabetes, implying thymic rearrangement abnormalities. Naive, central memory and regulatory TCRB repertoires appeared to be more similar among patients than among healthy donors.

V is cut back by 2 bases and J by 7 bases, with 20 bases in the junction unmatched. Measured from the cysteine to the phenylalanine, the CDR3 is 20 residues long. CDR3 DNA is the only sequence kept; it has 60 bases, read in frame from the first base. CDR1 is given as KGHSH and CDR2 as LQKENI, both from the germline V gene. Sequenced: naive CD4+ T cells from blood. This sample's cell subset or site label indicates: true naive CD4+ T cells. The clonotype originates from a young woman with type 1 diabetes. The receptor chain draws on TRBV18 and TRBJ2-1, with TRBD2 matching 10 junction bases. The base sequence is TGTGCCAGCTCACCATGGGTAGCGGGAGGCCCCAAGGATACGGGAAATGAGCAGTTCTTC. Its coded protein is CASSPWVAGGPKDTGNEQFF.